This T cell receptor (beta chain) was sequenced during a study of blood T cell repertoires in COVID-19. Study context: Acute-phase and convalescent COVID-19 samples originated in the United States, Italy and Spain. The analysed material was cDNA or gDNA that came from T cells, B-cell-depleted T cells, or PBMCs.

Per the original data handling: Cell counts per sample came from amplifying reference gene primers. Here immunoSEQ multiplex PCR was the method, and the copy in TCRdb shows in-frame clones only, minus some. That table furnishes V, J and clone size, whereas the DNA furnished D and trimming. In the table there are 40,000 to 50,000 clones, around nine tenths of which are singletons. Germline V CDR1 and CDR2: SGHDN, FVKESK. V dropped 1 base and J dropped 10 bases, with 13 bases sitting between them. The CDR3 loop spans 13 amino acids. The specimen sequenced was peripheral blood. The receptor was isolated from a man aged 50 to 60 with active COVID-19. The V call is TRBV14, the J call TRBJ1-1; D possibly corresponds to TRBD1 (6 bases). The CDR3 DNA is TGTGCCAGCAGCCAAGGGGGGTGGGACACAGCTTTCTTT. Translation gives CASSQGGWDTAFF.